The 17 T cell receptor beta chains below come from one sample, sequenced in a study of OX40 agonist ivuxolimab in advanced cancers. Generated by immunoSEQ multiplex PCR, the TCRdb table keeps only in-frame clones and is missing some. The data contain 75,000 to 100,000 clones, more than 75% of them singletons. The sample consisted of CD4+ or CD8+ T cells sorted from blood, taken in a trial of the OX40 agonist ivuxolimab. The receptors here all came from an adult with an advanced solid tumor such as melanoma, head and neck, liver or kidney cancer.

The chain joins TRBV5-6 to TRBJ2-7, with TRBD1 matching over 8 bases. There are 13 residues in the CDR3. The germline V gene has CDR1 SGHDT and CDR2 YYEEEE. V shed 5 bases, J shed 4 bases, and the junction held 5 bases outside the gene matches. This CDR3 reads CASSYRDRYEQYF. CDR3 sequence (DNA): TGTGCCAGCAGTTACCGGGACAGGTACGAGCAGTACTTC. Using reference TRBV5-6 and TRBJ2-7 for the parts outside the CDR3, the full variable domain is DAGVTQSPTHLIKTRGQQVTLRCSPKSGHDTVSWYQQALGQGPQFIFQYYEEEERQRGNFPDRFSGHQFPNYSSELNVNALLLGDSALYLCASSYRDRYEQYFGPGTRLTVT.

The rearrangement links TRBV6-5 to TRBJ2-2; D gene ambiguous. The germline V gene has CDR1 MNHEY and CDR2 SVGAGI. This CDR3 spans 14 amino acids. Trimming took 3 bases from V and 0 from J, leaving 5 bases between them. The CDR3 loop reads CASSYSPNTGELFF. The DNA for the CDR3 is TGTGCCAGCAGTTATAGCCCGAACACCGGGGAGCTGTTTTTT.

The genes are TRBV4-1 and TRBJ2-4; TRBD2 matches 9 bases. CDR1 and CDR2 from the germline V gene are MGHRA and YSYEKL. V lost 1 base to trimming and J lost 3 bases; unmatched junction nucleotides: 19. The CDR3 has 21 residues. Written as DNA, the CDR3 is TGCGCCAGCAGCCAAGTTTTTTCCCCCCGGGCGGGAGGGCCCGACAAAAACATTCAGTACTTC. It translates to CASSQVFSPRAGGPDKNIQYF.

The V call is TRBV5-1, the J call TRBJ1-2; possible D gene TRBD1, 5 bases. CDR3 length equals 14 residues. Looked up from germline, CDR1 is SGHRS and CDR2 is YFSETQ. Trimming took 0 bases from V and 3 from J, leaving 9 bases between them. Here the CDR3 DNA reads TGCGCCAGCAGCTTGGGTATGGGGGACTATGGCTACACCTTC. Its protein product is CASSLGMGDYGYTF.

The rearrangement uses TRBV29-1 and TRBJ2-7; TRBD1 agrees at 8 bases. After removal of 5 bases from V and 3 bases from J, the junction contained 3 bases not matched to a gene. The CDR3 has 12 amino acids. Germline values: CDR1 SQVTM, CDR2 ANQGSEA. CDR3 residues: CSVRGQVYEQYF. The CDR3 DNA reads TGCAGCGTTAGGGGACAGGTCTACGAGCAGTACTTC.

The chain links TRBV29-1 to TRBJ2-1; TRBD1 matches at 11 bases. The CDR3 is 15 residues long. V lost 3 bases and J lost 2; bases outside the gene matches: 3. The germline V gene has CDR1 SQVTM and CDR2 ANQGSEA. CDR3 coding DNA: TGCAGCGTTGATACGGGACAGGGGGCCTACAATGAGCAGTTCTTC. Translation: CSVDTGQGAYNEQFF.

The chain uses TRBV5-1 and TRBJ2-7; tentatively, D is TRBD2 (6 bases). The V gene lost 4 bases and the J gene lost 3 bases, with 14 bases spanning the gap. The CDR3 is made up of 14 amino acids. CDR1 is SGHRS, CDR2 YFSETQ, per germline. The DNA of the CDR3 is TGCGCCAGCAGCCTGAGTGGGGGGTTCTACGAGCAGTACTTC. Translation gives CASSLSGGFYEQYF.

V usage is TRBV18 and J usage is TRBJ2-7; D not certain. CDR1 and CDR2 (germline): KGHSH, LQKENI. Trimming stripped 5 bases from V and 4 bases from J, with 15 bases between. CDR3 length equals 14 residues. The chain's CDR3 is CASSTTGLGYEQYF. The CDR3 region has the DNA TGTGCCAGCTCAACGACCGGGTTGGGGTACGAGCAGTACTTC.

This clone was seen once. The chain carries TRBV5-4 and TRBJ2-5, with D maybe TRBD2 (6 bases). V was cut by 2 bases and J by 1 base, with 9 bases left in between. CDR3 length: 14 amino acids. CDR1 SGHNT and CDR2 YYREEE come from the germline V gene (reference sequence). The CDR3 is CASSFGEAQETQYF. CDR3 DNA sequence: TGTGCCAGCAGCTTCGGGGAGGCCCAAGAGACCCAGTACTTC. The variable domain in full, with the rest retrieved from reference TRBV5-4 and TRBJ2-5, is ETGVTQSPTHLIKTRGQQVTLRCSSQSGHNTVSWYQQALGQGPQFIFQYYREEENGRGNFPPRFSGLQFPNYSSELNVNALELDDSALYLCASSFGEAQETQYFGPGTRLLVL.

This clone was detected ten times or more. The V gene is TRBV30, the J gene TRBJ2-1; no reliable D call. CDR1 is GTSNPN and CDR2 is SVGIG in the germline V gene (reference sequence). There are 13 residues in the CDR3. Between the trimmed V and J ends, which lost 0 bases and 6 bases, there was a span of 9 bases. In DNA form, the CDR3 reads TGTGCCTGGAGTGTCGGATTTTTCAATGAGCAGTTCTTC. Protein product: CAWSVGFFNEQFF. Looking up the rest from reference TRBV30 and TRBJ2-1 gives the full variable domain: SQTIHQWPATLVQPVGSPLSLECTVEGTSNPNLYWYRQAAGRGLQLLFYSVGIGQISSEVPQNLSASRPQDRQFILSSKKLLLSDSGFYLCAWSVGFFNEQFFGPGTRLTVL.

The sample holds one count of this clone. The CDR3 here is CASSPRRETTNEKLFF. The DNA for the CDR3 is TGTGCCAGCTCACCACGGCGGGAGACAACTAATGAAAAACTGTTTTTT. The chain couples TRBV18 to TRBJ1-4; no clear D gene. CDR1 KGHSH and CDR2 LQKENI come from the germline V gene. The CDR3 contains 16 residues. Trimming pared 1 base from V and 0 bases from J, leaving 9 bases between.

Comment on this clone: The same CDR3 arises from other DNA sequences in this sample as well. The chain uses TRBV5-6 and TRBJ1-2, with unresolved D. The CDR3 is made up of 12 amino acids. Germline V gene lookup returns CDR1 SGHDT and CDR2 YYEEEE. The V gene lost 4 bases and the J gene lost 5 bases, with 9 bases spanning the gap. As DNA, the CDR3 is TGTGCCAGCAGCCCCGGACGATATGGCTACACCTTC. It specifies CASSPGRYGYTF.

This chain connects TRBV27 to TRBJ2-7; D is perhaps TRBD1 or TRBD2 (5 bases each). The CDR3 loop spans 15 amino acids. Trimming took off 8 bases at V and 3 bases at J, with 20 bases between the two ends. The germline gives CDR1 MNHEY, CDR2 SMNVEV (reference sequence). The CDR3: CASRPIEGNGYEQYF. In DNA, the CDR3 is TGTGCCAGCCGACCCATTGAGGGGAACGGCTACGAGCAGTACTTC.

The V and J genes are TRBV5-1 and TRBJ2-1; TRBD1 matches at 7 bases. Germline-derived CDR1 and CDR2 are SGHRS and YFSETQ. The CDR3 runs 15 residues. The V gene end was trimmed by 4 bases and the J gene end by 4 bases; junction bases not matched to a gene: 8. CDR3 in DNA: TGCGCCAGCAGCCTGGGGGACAGTGGGTACAATGAGCAGTTCTTC. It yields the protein CASSLGDSGYNEQFF. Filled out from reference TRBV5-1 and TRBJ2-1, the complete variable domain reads KAGVTQTPRYLIKTRGQQVTLSCSPISGHRSVSWYQQTPGQGLQFLFEYFSETQRNKGNFPGRFSGRQFSNSRSEMNVSTLELGDSALYLCASSLGDSGYNEQFFGPGTRLTVL.

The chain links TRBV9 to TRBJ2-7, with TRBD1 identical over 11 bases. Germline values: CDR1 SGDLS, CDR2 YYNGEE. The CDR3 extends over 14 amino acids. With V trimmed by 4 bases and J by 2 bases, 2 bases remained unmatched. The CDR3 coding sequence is TGTGCCAGCAGCCCGGGACAGGGGGCCTACGAGCAGTACTTC. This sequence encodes CASSPGQGAYEQYF.

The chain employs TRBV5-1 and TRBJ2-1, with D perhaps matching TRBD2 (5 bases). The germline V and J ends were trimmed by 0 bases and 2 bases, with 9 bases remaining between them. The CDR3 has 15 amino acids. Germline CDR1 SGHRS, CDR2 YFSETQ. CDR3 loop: CASSLDGVTYNEQFF. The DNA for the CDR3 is TGCGCCAGCAGCTTGGACGGGGTTACCTACAATGAGCAGTTCTTC.

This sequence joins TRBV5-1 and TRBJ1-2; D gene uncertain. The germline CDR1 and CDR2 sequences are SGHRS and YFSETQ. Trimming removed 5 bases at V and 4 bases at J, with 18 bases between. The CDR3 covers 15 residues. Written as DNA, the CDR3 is TGCGCCAGCAGGGACGCATTGACTCCGGTCTATGGCTACACCTTC. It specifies CASRDALTPVYGYTF.